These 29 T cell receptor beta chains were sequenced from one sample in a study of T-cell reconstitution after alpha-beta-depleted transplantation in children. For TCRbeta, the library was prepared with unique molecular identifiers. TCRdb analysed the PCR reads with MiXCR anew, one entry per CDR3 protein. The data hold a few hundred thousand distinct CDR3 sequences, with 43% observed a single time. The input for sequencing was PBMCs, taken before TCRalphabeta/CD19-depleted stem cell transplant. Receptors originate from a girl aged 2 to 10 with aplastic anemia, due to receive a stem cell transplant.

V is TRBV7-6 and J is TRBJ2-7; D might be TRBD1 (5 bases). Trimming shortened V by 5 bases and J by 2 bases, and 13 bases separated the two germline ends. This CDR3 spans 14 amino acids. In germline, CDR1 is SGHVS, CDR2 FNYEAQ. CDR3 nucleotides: TGTGCCAGCAGCCGCGACGGCAGGGCCTACGAGCAGTACTTC. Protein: CASSRDGRAYEQYF. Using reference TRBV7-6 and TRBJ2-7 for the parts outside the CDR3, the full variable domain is GAGVSQSPRYKVTKRGQDVALRCDPISGHVSLYWYRQALGQGPEFLTYFNYEAQQDKSGLPNDRFSAERPEGSISTLTIQRTEQRDSAMYRCASSRDGRAYEQYFGPGTRLTVT.

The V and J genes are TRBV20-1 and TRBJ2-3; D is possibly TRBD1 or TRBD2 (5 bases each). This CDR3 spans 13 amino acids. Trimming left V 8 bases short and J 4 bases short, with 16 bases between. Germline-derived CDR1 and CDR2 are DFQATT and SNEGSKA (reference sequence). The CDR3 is CSKWDGVADTQYF. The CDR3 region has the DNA TGCAGTAAGTGGGACGGCGTCGCAGATACGCAGTATTTT.

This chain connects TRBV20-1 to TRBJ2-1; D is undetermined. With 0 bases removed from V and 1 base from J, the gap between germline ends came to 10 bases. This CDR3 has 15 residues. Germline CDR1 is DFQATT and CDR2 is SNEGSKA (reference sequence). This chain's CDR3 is CSARDLLGSYNEQFF. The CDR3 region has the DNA TGCAGTGCTAGAGATTTGTTGGGTTCCTACAATGAGCAGTTCTTC.

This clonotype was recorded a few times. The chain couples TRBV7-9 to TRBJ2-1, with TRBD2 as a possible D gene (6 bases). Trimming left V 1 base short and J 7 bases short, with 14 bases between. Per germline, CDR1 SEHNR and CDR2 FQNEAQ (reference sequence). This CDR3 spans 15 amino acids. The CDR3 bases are TGTGCCAGCAGCTTAGTCCATAGCGGTTTAAATGAGCAGTTCTTC. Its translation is CASSLVHSGLNEQFF.

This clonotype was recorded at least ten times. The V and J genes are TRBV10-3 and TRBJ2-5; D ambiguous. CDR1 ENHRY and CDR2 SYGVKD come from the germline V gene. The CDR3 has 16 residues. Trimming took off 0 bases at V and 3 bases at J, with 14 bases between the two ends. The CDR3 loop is CAISESGVGEEETQYF. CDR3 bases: TGTGCCATCAGTGAGTCTGGGGTAGGTGAGGAAGAGACCCAGTACTTC.

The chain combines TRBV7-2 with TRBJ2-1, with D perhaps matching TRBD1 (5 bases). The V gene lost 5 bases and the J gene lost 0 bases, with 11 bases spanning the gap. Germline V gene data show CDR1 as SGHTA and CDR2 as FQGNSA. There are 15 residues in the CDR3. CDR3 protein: CASSQQESSYNEQFF. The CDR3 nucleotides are TGTGCCAGCAGCCAACAGGAAAGCTCCTACAATGAGCAGTTCTTC. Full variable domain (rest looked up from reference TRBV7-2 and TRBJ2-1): GAGVSQSPSNKVTEKGKDVELRCDPISGHTALYWYRQSLGQGLEFLIYFQGNSAPDKSGLPSDRFSAERTGGSVSTLTIQRTQQEDSAVYLCASSQQESSYNEQFFGPGTRLTVL.

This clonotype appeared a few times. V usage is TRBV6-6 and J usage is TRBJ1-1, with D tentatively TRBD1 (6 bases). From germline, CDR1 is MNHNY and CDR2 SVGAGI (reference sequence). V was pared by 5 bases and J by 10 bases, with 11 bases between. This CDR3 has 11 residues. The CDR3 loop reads CASSLGQSAFF. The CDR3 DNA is TGTGCCAGCAGTCTGGGACAATCAGCTTTCTTT.

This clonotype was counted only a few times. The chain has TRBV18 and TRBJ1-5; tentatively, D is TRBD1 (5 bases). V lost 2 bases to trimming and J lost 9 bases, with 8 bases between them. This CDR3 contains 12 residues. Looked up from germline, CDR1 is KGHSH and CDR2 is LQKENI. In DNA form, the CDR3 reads TGTGCCAGCTCACCAAGCCAGGGGCCCCAGCATTTT. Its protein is CASSPSQGPQHF.

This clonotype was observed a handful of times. CDR3 DNA sequence: TGTGCCAGCAGTGAACAGGGGGCGTCCTACGAGCAGTACTTC. Translation gives CASSEQGASYEQYF. The V gene is TRBV2, the J gene TRBJ2-7; 8 bases match TRBD1. The CDR3 is made up of 14 amino acids. Germline V gene lookup returns CDR1 SNHLY and CDR2 FYNNEI. Losses at the gene ends were 2 bases for V and 1 base for J; bases not matched to a gene: 1.

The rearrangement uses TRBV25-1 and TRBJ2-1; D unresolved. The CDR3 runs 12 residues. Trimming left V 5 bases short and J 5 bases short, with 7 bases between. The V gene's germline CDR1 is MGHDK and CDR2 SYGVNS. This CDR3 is CASSRPNNEQFF. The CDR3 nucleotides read TGTGCCAGCAGTCGGCCCAACAATGAGCAGTTCTTC.

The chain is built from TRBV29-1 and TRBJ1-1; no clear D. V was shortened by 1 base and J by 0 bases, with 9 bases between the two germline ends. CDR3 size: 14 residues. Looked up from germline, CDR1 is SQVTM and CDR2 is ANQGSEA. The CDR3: CSVEVAGMNTEAFF. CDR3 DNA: TGCAGCGTTGAAGTGGCAGGCATGAACACTGAAGCTTTCTTT.

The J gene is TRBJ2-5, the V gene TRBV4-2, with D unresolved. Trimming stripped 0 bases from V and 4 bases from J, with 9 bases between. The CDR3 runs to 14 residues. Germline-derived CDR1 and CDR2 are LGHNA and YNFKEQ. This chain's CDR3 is CASSQEIGIETQYF. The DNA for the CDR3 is TGTGCCAGCAGCCAAGAAATTGGTATAGAGACCCAGTACTTC.

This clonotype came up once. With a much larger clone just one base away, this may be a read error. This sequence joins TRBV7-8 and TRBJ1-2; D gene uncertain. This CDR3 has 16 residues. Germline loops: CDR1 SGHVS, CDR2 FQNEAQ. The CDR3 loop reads CVSSPGGGRSNYGYTF. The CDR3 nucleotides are TGTGTCAGCAGCCCCGGAGGAGGGCGAAGTAACTATGGCTACACCTTC.

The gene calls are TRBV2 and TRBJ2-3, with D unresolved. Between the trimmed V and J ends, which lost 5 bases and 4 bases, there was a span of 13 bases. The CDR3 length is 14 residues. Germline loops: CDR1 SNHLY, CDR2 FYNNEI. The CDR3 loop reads CASSLQPGADTQYF. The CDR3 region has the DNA TGTGCCAGCAGTCTCCAGCCTGGCGCAGATACGCAGTATTTT. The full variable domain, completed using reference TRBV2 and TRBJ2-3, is EPEVTQTPSHQVTQMGQEVILRCVPISNHLYFYWYRQILGQKVEFLVSFYNNEISEKSEIFDDQFSVERPDGSNFTLKIRSTKLEDSAMYFCASSLQPGADTQYFGPGTRLTVL.

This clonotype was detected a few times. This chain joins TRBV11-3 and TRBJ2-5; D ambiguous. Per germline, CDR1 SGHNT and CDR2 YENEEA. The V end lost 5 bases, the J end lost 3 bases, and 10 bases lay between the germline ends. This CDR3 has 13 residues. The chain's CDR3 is CASSAWGEETQYF. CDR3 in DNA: TGTGCCAGCAGCGCCTGGGGTGAAGAGACCCAGTACTTC.

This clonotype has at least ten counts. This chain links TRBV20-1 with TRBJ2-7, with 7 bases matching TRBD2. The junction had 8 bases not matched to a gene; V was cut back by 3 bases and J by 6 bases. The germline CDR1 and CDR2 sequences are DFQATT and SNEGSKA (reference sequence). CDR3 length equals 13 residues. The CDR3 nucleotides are TGCAGTGCTAGTGATCGGGGAGGGATCGAGCAGTACTTC. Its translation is CSASDRGGIEQYF.

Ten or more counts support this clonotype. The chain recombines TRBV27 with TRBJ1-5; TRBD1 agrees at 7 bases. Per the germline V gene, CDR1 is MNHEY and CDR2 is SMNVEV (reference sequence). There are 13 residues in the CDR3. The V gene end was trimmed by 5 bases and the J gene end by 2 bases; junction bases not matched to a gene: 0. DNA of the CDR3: TGTGCCAGCAGTACAGGGGGCAATCAGCCCCAGCATTTT. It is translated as CASSTGGNQPQHF.

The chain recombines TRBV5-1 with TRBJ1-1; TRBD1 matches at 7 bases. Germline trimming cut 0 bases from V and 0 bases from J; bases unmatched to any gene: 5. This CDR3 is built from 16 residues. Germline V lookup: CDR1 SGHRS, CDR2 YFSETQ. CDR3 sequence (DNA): TGCGCCAGCAGCTTGGGCTTGGGACAGATGAACACTGAAGCTTTCTTT. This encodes CASSLGLGQMNTEAFF.

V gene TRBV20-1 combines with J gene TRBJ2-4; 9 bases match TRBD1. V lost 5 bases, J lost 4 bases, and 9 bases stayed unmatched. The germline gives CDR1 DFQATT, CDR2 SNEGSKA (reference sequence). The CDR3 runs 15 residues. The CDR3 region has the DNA TGCAGTGCTTCTTACGCCGGGACAGGGAAAAACATTCAGTACTTC. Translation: CSASYAGTGKNIQYF.

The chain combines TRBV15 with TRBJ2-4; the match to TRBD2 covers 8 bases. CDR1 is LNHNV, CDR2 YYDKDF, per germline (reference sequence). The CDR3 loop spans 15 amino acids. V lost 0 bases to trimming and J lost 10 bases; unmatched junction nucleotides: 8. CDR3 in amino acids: CATSRDVGGTRIQYF. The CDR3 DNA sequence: TGTGCCACCAGCAGAGATGTGGGCGGGACTAGGATTCAGTACTTC.

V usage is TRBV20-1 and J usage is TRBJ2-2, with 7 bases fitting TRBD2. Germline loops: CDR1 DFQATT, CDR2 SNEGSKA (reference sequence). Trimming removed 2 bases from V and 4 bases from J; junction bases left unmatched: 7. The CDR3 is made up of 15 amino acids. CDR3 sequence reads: CSARRAGAGTGELFF. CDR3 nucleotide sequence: TGCAGTGCTAGACGGGCGGGAGCGGGCACCGGGGAGCTGTTTTTT.

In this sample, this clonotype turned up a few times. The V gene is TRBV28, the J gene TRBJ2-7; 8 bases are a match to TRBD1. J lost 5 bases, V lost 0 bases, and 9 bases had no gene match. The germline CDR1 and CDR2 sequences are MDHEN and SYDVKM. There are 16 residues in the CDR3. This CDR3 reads CASSLWTAGGMNEQYF. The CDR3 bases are TGTGCCAGCAGTTTATGGACGGCAGGGGGCATGAACGAGCAGTACTTC. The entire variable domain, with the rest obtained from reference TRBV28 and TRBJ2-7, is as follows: DVKVTQSSRYLVKRTGEKVFLECVQDMDHENMFWYRQDPGLGLRLIYFSYDVKMKEKGDIPEGYSVSREKKERFSLILESASTNQTSMYLCASSLWTAGGMNEQYFGPGTRLTVT.

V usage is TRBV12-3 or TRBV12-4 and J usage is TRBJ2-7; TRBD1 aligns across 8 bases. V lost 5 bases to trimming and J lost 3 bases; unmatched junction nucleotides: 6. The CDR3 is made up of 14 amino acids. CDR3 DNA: TGTGCCAGCAGTCGACAGGGGATAGGCTACGAGCAGTACTTC. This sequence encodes CASSRQGIGYEQYF.

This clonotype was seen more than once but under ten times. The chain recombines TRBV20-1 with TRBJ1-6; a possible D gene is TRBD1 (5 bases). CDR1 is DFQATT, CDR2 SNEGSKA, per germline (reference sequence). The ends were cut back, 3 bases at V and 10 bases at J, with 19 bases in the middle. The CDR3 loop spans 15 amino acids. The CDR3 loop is CSASPSGREDSPLHF. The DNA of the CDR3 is TGCAGTGCTAGCCCCTCGGGCAGGGAGGACTCACCCCTCCACTTT.

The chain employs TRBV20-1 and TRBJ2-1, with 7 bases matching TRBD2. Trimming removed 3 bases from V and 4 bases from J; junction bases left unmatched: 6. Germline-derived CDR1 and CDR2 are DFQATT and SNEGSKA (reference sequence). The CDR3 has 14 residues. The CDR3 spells CSARASSGYNEQFF. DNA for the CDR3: TGCAGTGCTAGGGCGTCTAGCGGATACAATGAGCAGTTCTTC.

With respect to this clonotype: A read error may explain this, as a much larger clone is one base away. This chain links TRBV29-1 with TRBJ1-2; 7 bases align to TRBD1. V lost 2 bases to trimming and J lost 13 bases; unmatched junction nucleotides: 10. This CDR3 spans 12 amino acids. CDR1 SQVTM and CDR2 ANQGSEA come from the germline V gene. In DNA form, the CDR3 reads TGCAGCGTTGAAAACGAACAGGGGAGCTGCACCTTC. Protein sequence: CSVENEQGSCTF.

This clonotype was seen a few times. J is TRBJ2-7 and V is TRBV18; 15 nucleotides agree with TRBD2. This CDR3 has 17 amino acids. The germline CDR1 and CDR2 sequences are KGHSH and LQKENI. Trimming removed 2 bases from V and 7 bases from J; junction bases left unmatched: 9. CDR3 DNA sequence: TGTGCCAGCTCACCAGCGGGACTAGCGGGAGGTACGGAAGAGCAGTACTTC. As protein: CASSPAGLAGGTEEQYF.

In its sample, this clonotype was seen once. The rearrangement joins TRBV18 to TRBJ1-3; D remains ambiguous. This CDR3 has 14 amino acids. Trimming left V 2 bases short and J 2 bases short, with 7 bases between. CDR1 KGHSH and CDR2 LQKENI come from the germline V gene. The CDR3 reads CASSPGTAGNTIYF. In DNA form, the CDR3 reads TGTGCCAGCTCACCAGGTACTGCTGGAAACACCATATATTTT.

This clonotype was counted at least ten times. The CDR3 DNA follows: TGTGCCAGCAGCTTAGCGGTGAGGGACCGTGTTGGCTACACCTTC. It yields the protein CASSLAVRDRVGYTF. The rearrangement links TRBV7-2 to TRBJ1-2; TRBD1 might be the D (5 bases). Germline loops: CDR1 SGHTA, CDR2 FQGNSA. Trimming left V 0 bases short and J 7 bases short, with 15 bases between. CDR3 length equals 15 residues.